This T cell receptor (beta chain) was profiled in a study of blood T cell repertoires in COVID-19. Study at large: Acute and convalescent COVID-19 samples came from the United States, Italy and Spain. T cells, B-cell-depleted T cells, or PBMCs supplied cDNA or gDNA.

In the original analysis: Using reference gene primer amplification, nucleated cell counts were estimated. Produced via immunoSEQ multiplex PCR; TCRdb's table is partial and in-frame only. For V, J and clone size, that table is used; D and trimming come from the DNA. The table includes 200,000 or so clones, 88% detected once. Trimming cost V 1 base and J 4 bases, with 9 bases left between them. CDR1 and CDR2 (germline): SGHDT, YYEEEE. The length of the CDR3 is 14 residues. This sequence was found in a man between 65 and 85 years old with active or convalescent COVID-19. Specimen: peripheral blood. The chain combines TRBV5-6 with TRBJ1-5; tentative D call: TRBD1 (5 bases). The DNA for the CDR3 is TGTGCCAGCAGCTTGTGGACATTTAATCAGCCCCAGCATTTT. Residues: CASSLWTFNQPQHF.